The clone carrying this TCR beta chain was seen just once. Its antigen remains unidentified. This sample is part of a study of T cell responses to AZD1222 COVID-19 vaccine. Clones were read by immunoSEQ multiplex PCR, and TCRdb kept only the in-frame ones, dropping some. The data hold 150,000 to 180,000 clones, with approximately 90% observed a single time. General observations from the study: It should be noted that donors were predominantly white British and more often female, and clonal diversity was possibly underestimated. Recipients of AZD1222 seropositive at baseline numbered only 6 or 7.

It was second doses at about 4 or about 12 weeks that were pooled. There are 12 residues in the CDR3. The ends lost 7 bases at V and 4 bases at J; junction bases unmatched: 1. Germline V gives CDR1 LNHDA, CDR2 SQIVND (reference sequence). The source was peripheral blood, collected 28 days after the second AZD1222 dose. The V and J genes are TRBV19 and TRBJ2-1; 7 bases align to TRBD1. The receptor's source is an adult who received the AZD1222 COVID-19 vaccine. In DNA form, the CDR3 reads TGTGCCAGTATGGGACAGTACAATGAGCAGTTCTTC. Its translation: CASMGQYNEQFF.